This T cell receptor beta chain was obtained from a study of post-analysis software for immune sequencing data. Across the study: Some patients lacked subtype; others had relapsing-remitting, secondary progressive or progressive-relapsing disease. Study conclusions and caveats: Controls showed lower frequencies than patients for five or six TRBV segments, and TRBV5-6, TRBV5-1 and TRBV20-1 were among these. Controls showed significantly higher normalized Chao1 diversity than did multiple sclerosis patients.

Points on this clonotype: The antigen is not known.

cDNA libraries of TCR beta carried unique molecular identifiers. Input amounts of 1 to 10 million T cells were used. These gave around 500,000 cDNA molecules, so each molecule approximated one T cell. TCRdb analysed the PCR reads with MiXCR anew, one entry per CDR3 protein. The sample has 750,000 to 900,000 distinct CDR3 sequences; more than 45% are singletons. V dropped 2 bases and J dropped 4 bases, with 9 bases sitting between them. The CDR3 extends over 13 amino acids. Germline CDR1 and CDR2: SGHDN and FVKESK. V usage is TRBV14 and J usage is TRBJ2-7; D gene uncertain. Material: blood. The source of this sequence is a girl under 18 with multiple sclerosis. The CDR3 here is CASSQNRPYEQYF. CDR3 bases: TGTGCCAGCAGCCAAAACAGACCATACGAGCAGTACTTC.